Here is one TCR beta chain with its context. Its specificity is not known. Positive CCR7 selection of CD45RO-negative cells yielded the naive CD8 cells, and terminally differentiated effector memory CD45RA+ cells were excluded. This sample was taken from a study of shared clonotypes between healthy human individuals. Study details: Donor composition was a couple of women and a few men, aged 18 to 49.

Clones were sequenced by immunoSEQ multiplex PCR, and TCRdb holds only the in-frame ones, with some missing. The repertoire includes about 2 million clones, roughly 95% of them detected once, and about 1.1% sits in the top ten. Trimming took 8 bases from V and 8 from J; bases not matched to a gene: 6. The germline V gene has CDR1 ENHRY and CDR2 SYGVKD. The CDR3 totals 12 residues. Study outcomes and limitations: Generally, naive subsets came out with larger estimated richness than memory subsets.

V usage is TRBV10-3 and J usage is TRBJ2-1; 7 bases fit TRBD2. The material sequenced was naive CD8+ T cells sorted from blood. The sequence was obtained from a young man in good health. The CDR3 DNA reads TGTGCCATCGGGAGGGGCAGGGATGAGCAGTTCTTC. Amino acid sequence: CAIGRGRDEQFF.